These 12 T cell receptor beta chains were sequenced from one sample in a study of molecular identifiers for immune sequencing clone quantification. Each CDR3 protein gets one entry after TCRdb re-called the PCR reads with MiXCR. The table includes some 88,000 distinct CDR3 sequences, roughly 23% detected once. The sequencing sample was made of naive CD8+ T cells from blood, with Jurkat cell RNA spiked in. The subset denotes: FACS-sorted CD8+CD4-CCR7+CD45RA+ naive T cells. The receptor source for this set is a human donor in good health. Some libraries in this study had Jurkat cell RNA spiked in.

This clonotype was recorded at least ten times. The chain couples TRBV19 to TRBJ2-7; D might be TRBD1 (6 bases). The CDR3 consists of 14 residues. Trimming took off 3 bases at V and 2 bases at J, with 11 bases between the two ends. The V gene's germline CDR1 is LNHDA and CDR2 SQIVND (reference sequence). CDR3 sequence reads: CASSIPGQPYEQYF. The CDR3 DNA reads TGTGCCAGTAGTATCCCAGGACAGCCCTACGAGCAGTACTTC.

This clonotype was recorded many times. This sequence joins TRBV7-9 and TRBJ2-5; 8 bases fit TRBD1. This CDR3 region has 15 residues. The germline gives CDR1 SEHNR, CDR2 FQNEAQ (reference sequence). V was clipped by 4 bases and J by 0 bases; unmatched bases: 4. The CDR3, as DNA: TGTGCCAGCAGCTCCAGACAGGGGTACCAAGAGACCCAGTACTTC. Translated, it gives CASSSRQGYQETQYF.

CDR3 residues: CASSRDGSSYNEQFF. The CDR3 nucleotides read TGTGCCAGTAGTCGGGACGGTAGCTCCTACAATGAGCAGTTCTTC. The chain is built from TRBV19 and TRBJ2-1; perhaps D is TRBD1 or TRBD2 (5 bases each). The germline gives CDR1 LNHDA, CDR2 SQIVND (reference sequence). This CDR3 is 15 amino acids long. The V gene lost 5 bases and the J gene lost 0 bases, with 11 bases spanning the gap.

This clonotype was recorded many times. The chain links TRBV10-3 to TRBJ2-3; TRBD2 matches 10 bases. Germline assignment: CDR1 ENHRY and CDR2 SYGVKD. This CDR3 region has 15 residues. V trimming: 8 bases; J trimming: 2 bases; junction bases outside the gene matches: 7. Written as DNA, the CDR3 is TGTGCCATCGGAATAGCGGGGGGCGCCACAGATACGCAGTATTTT. Its translation is CAIGIAGGATDTQYF.

This clonotype appeared many times. The chain is built from TRBV12-3 or TRBV12-4 and TRBJ2-1, with 9 positions matching TRBD2. The J segment lost 4 bases and the V segment lost 4 bases, leaving 5 bases of the junction unmatched. The CDR3 length is 15 residues. CDR3 in amino acids: CASSYSGSLYNEQFF. As DNA, the CDR3 is TGTGCCAGCAGTTATAGCGGGAGCTTGTACAATGAGCAGTTCTTC.

This clonotype has a count of ten or more. This chain joins TRBV4-1 and TRBJ2-7, with a tentative D call TRBD2 (5 bases). Germline CDR1 is MGHRA and CDR2 is YSYEKL. V was pared by 1 base and J by 5 bases, with 12 bases between. The CDR3 consists of 14 residues. The CDR3 region has the DNA TGCGCCAGCAGCCAAGGGCCGGGGTACGACGAGCAGTACTTC. Translated, it gives CASSQGPGYDEQYF.

There are many counts of this clonotype. The chain joins TRBV10-3 to TRBJ1-1; perhaps TRBD1 as D (6 bases). The V and J ends lost 10 bases and 0 bases respectively, with 15 bases between them. Germline CDR1 ENHRY, CDR2 SYGVKD. CDR3 length: 14 amino acids. The DNA of the CDR3 is TGTGCCACCCTAGGGGGGAGCATGAACACTGAAGCTTTCTTT. It yields the protein CATLGGSMNTEAFF.

Ten or more counts support this clonotype. The chain links TRBV27 to TRBJ2-7; no clear D gene. This CDR3 region has 13 residues. The germline V gene encodes CDR1 MNHEY and CDR2 SMNVEV (reference sequence). V was shortened by 5 bases and J by 2 bases, with 10 bases between the two germline ends. The CDR3 sequence is CASSKTPTYEQYF. The CDR3 DNA is TGTGCCAGCAGTAAGACCCCGACCTACGAGCAGTACTTC.

Comments on this clonotype: Possible read error: a much larger clone is one base away. The CDR3: CASSQDRNTICF. Written as DNA, the CDR3 is TGTGCCAGCAGCCAGGACCGAAACACCATATGTTTT. V gene TRBV7-9 combines with J gene TRBJ1-3, with unresolved D. This CDR3 has 12 amino acids. Germline CDR1 is SEHNR and CDR2 is FQNEAQ (reference sequence).

This sequence joins TRBV9 and TRBJ2-3; perhaps TRBD2 as D (6 bases). This CDR3 comprises 16 residues. The V end lost 3 bases, the J end lost 4 bases, and 18 bases lay between the germline ends. Germline CDR1 is SGDLS and CDR2 is YYNGEE. CDR3 nucleotides: TGTGCCAGCAGCGAAGGGACCCGACTAGTGGCAGATACGCAGTATTTT. This sequence encodes CASSEGTRLVADTQYF.

To note about this clonotype: Given a much more abundant clone one base away, this may be a read error. The rearrangement joins TRBV6-5 to TRBJ2-7, with D unclear. Germline V gives CDR1 MNHEY, CDR2 SVGAGI. This CDR3 is 16 amino acids long. Trimming removed 5 bases at V and 2 bases at J, with 19 bases between. CDR3 DNA sequence: TGTGCCAGCAGTCCTGTTCCGGACGCCAGCCCCTACGAGCAGTACTTC. It yields the protein CASSPVPDASPYEQYF.

In the case of this clonotype: A read error is likely, as this CDR3 ends without the conserved phenylalanine or tryptophan. The rearrangement uses TRBV5-6 and TRBJ1-1; D remains unclear. The CDR3 consists of 16 residues. The germline V gene has CDR1 SGHDT and CDR2 YYEEEE. With 4 bases removed from V and 1 base from J, the gap between germline ends came to 17 bases. In DNA, the CDR3 is TGTGCCAGCAGCCCTTTACTCGATACAGCGAACACTGAAGCTTTCTCT. Translation gives CASSPLLDTANTEAFS.